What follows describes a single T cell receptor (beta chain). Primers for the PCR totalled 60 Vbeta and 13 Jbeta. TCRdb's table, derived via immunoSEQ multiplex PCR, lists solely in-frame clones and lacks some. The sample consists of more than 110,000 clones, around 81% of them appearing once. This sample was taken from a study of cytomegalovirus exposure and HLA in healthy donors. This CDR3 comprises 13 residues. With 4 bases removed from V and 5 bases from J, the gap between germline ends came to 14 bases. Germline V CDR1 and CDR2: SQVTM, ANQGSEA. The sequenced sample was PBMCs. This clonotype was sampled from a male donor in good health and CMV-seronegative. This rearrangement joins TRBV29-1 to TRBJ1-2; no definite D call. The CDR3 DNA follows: TGCAGCGTTGCCCCCCCCGATACTTATGGCTACACCTTC. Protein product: CSVAPPDTYGYTF.